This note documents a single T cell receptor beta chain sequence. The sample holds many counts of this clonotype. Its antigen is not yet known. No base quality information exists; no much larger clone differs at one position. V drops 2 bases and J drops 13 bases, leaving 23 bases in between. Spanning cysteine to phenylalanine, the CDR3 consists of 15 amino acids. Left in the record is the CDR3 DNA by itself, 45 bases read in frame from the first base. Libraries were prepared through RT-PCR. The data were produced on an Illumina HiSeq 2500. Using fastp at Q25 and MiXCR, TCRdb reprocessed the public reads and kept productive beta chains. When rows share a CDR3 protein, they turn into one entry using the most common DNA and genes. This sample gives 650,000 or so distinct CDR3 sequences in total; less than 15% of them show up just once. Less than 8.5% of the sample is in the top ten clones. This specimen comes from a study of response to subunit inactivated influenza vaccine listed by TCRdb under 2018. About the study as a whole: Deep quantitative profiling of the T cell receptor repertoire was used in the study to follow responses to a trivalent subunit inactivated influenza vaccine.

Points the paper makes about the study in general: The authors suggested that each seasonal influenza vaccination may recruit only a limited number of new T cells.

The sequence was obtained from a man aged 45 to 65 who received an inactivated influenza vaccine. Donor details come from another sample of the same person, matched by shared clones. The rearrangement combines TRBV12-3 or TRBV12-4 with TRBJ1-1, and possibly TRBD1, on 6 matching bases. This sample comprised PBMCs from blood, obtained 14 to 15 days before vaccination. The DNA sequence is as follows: TGTGCCAGCAGTTTATCGGCTACCGGGGGGCGCCTTCATTTCTTT. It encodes CASSLSATGGRLHFF.